A selection of T cell receptor beta chains follows, all from one sample in a study of blood T cell repertoires in COVID-19. This table comes from immunoSEQ multiplex PCR, and its TCRdb copy is limited to in-frame clones, with some not included. The repertoire includes some 14,000 clones, around 87% of them detected once, and roughly 2.8% sits in the top ten. Input material: peripheral blood. The origin of the receptors is a human donor in a cohort sampled during active COVID-19. Each CDR3 is given with its conserved first and last residue. D genes are given only for firm matches. Only part of the rows carry a size: once, few, many, or a class if the clone is expanded.

>TRBV4-2|TRBD1|TRBJ2-7|-
TGTGCCAGCAGCCAAGTGTCTCGGGACAGTTCGTCCGAGCAGTACTTC
CASSQVSRDSSSEQYF
>TRBV10-3|TRBD1|TRBJ2-4|-
TGTGCCATCAGTGAGTCAGGACAGGTACCGTCCCCTAGGTACTTC
CAISESGQVPSPRYF
>TRBV7-2|TRBD2|TRBJ2-7|-
TGTGCCAGCAGCTTAGGTTCTTCTAGCGGGGGGGCTTACGAGCAGTACTTC
CASSLGSSSGGAYEQYF
>TRBV28|-|TRBJ2-5|-
TGTGCCAGCAGTTTATGGAGCACTATCCACACCCAGTACTTC
CASSLWSTIHTQYF
>TRBV2|TRBD1|TRBJ2-1|-
TGTGCCAGCAGGACCGGGACAGGGTTCACAGGGCAGTTCTTC
CASRTGTGFTGQFF
>TRBV9|TRBD1|TRBJ1-1|-
TGTGCCAGCAGCCCCCCAGGGGGCTTTGGCACTGAAGCTTTCTTT
CASSPPGGFGTEAFF
>TRBV6-2/TRBV6-3|-|TRBJ2-7|-
TGTGCCAGCAGTTTGCCAGCGGGCTCCTACGAGCAGTACTTC
CASSLPAGSYEQYF
>TRBV3-1/TRBV3-2|-|TRBJ1-1|few
TGTGCCAGCAGCCAAGAAGAGGGAGCTTTCTTT
CASSQEEGAFF
>TRBV7-2|-|TRBJ1-1|-
TGTGCCAGCAGCTTAGTAAGGAGTACTGAAGCTTTCTTT
CASSLVRSTEAFF
>TRBV29-1|TRBD2|TRBJ2-3|-
TGCAGCGTTACTAGCGGCGAGTCCCCAGATACGCAGTATTTT
CSVTSGESPDTQYF
>TRBV7-2|TRBD1|TRBJ2-7|-
TGTGCCAGCAGCTTAGTACAGGGGTACTACGAGCAGTACTTC
CASSLVQGYYEQYF
>TRBV30|TRBD1|TRBJ2-3|-
TGTGCCTGGAGACGTCTCCTTCGACAGGGGGCAGATACGCAGTATTTT
CAWRRLLRQGADTQYF
>TRBV28|TRBD2|TRBJ2-3|-
TGTGCCAGCAGGGGGAGGGGTACAGATACGCAGTATTTT
CASRGRGTDTQYF
>TRBV10-3|-|TRBJ2-1|-
TGTGCCATCAGCCGGGATAGCTCCTACAATGAGCAGTTCTTC
CAISRDSSYNEQFF
>TRBV6-1|-|TRBJ2-7|-
TGTGCCAGCAGTGAAGGGATGCAGAAGTGGAGCGAGCAGTACTTC
CASSEGMQKWSEQYF
>TRBV7-9|TRBD1|TRBJ2-2|-
TGTGCCAGCAGCTCCGACCCGCGCACAGGGGCGAACACCGGGGAGCTGTTTTTT
CASSSDPRTGANTGELFF
>TRBV30|-|TRBJ1-5|-
TGTGCCTGGAGTGTACGGGAAAATCAGCCCCAGCATTTT
CAWSVRENQPQHF
>TRBV7-6|TRBD2|TRBJ2-5|-
TGTGCCAGCAGCTCCTCAGGGCTAGCGGGGGCAGAGACCCAGTACTTC
CASSSSGLAGAETQYF
>TRBV5-1|TRBD1|TRBJ1-1|once
TGCGCCAGCAGCATCGGACAGGGAGGGGAAGCTTTCTTT
CASSIGQGGEAFF
>TRBV11-2|-|TRBJ2-7|once
TGTGCCAGCAGCCGCTCCTACGAGCAGTACTTC
CASSRSYEQYF
>TRBV18|-|TRBJ1-1|-
TGTGCCAGCTCACCACGAAGGGGCGTTGGGAACACTGAAGCTTTCTTT
CASSPRRGVGNTEAFF
>TRBV5-4|-|TRBJ1-5|-
TGTGCCAGCAGCTTGGCTGGCGGGGAGAATCAGCCCCAGCATTTT
CASSLAGGENQPQHF
>TRBV5-1|TRBD1|TRBJ2-5|-
TGCGCCAGCAGCTTCCAAGGGGGACAGGGGGAGACCCAGTACTTC
CASSFQGGQGETQYF
>TRBV18|TRBD2|TRBJ2-5|-
TGTGCCAGCTCACCAAGAGCGGGAGGGCAACGAGAGACCCAGTACTTC
CASSPRAGGQRETQYF
>TRBV7-2|TRBD1|TRBJ1-6|-
TGTGCCAGCAGCTTAACAGGGGCGCCTGATTCACCCCTCCACTTT
CASSLTGAPDSPLHF
>TRBV10-3|TRBD1|TRBJ2-7|-
TGTGCCATCAGGGGACAGGGGACCTACGAGCAGTACTTC
CAIRGQGTYEQYF
>TRBV6-2/TRBV6-3|TRBD2|TRBJ2-7|-
TGTGCCAGCAGTTACAGACTAGCTCGCGAGCAGTACTTC
CASSYRLAREQYF
>TRBV5-1|TRBD2|TRBJ2-2|-
TGCGCCAGCAGCTTGAACAGCGGGGGGATCGCCGGGGAGCTGTTTTTT
CASSLNSGGIAGELFF
>TRBV30|TRBD1|TRBJ1-1|-
TGTGCCTGGAGTAGACAGGGGGTATGGGAGAACACTGAAGCTTTCTTT
CAWSRQGVWENTEAFF
>TRBV5-1|-|TRBJ1-1|-
TGCGCCAGCTCTGTCGAGGGTGGGACTGAAGCTTTCTTT
CASSVEGGTEAFF
>TRBV11-2|-|TRBJ1-6|-
TGTGCCAGCAGCTTAGGGGGGCAGGGGAATAATTCACCCCTCCACTTT
CASSLGGQGNNSPLHF
>TRBV9|-|TRBJ2-1|-
TGTGCCAGCAGCGCCCTTGATGAGCAGTTCTTC
CASSALDEQFF
>TRBV10-3|-|TRBJ2-7|-
TGTGCCATCAGTGACGGGTCTACCTACGAGCAGTACTTC
CAISDGSTYEQYF
>TRBV15|TRBD1|TRBJ2-3|-
TGTGCCACCAGCAAACGGACAGGGCCCACAGATACGCAGTATTTT
CATSKRTGPTDTQYF
>TRBV28|TRBD1|TRBJ2-7|-
TGTGCCAGCAGAGCGACAGGGTTGGGCTCCTACGAGCAGTACTTC
CASRATGLGSYEQYF
>TRBV29-1|-|TRBJ2-3|-
TGCAGCGTTGAAGGGGAGACTAGCACAGATACGCAGTATTTT
CSVEGETSTDTQYF
>TRBV11-2|-|TRBJ1-6|-
TGTGCCAGCAGCCAAACGCCCGGGGAAGGTTCACCCCTCCACTTT
CASSQTPGEGSPLHF
>TRBV7-2|TRBD1|TRBJ1-3|-
TGTGCCAGCAGCCCGCGGGACAGGAGGACAAACACCATATATTTT
CASSPRDRRTNTIYF
>TRBV6-5|-|TRBJ1-6|-
TGTGCCAGCAGCCGGGACTCCTTGAATTCACCCCTCCACTTT
CASSRDSLNSPLHF
>TRBV7-8|-|TRBJ2-3|-
TGTGCCAGCAGCTTGGGCGGGAACACAGATACGCAGTATTTT
CASSLGGNTDTQYF
>TRBV5-6|-|TRBJ2-5|-
TGTGCCAGCAGCTTTGGTGAGGCCCAGTACTTC
CASSFGEAQYF
>TRBV6-2/TRBV6-3|TRBD1|TRBJ2-2|-
TGTGCCAGCAGCCGAGACAGGGGGCATAGCACCGGGGAGCTGTTTTTT
CASSRDRGHSTGELFF
>TRBV5-6|TRBD1|TRBJ2-1|once
TGTGCCAGCAGCTCGGACAGGGACAATGAGCAGTTCTTC
CASSSDRDNEQFF